Each of the 27 T cell receptor beta chains below was sequenced from the same sample in a study of CD8+CD57+ T cells in acquired aplastic anemia. Genomic DNA served as template for TCR beta VDJ and CDR3 profiling. TCRdb redid the calling of the reads with MiXCR, one entry per CDR3 protein. The sample lists about 210,000 distinct CDR3 sequences, 30% to 35% occurring once. The specimen sequenced was sorted CD4+, CD8+, or CD8+CD57+ T cells (not recorded which) from PBMCs. Receptor source: a human donor in good health, serving as a control.

This clonotype showed up many times. The genes are TRBV2 and TRBJ1-6; TRBD1 matches at 8 bases. The CDR3 contains 13 residues. Germline-derived CDR1 and CDR2 are SNHLY and FYNNEI. The trim removed 5 bases at V and 13 bases at J, leaving 7 bases unmatched. CDR3 in amino acids: CASSPGQVYPLHF. CDR3 bases: TGTGCCAGCAGTCCGGGACAGGTTTACCCCCTCCACTTT.

This clonotype was recorded many times. J is TRBJ2-7 and V is TRBV20-1; 11 bases are shared with TRBD2. The V gene end was trimmed by 5 bases and the J gene end by 4 bases; junction bases not matched to a gene: 10. Germline CDR1 and CDR2: DFQATT and SNEGSKA (reference sequence). The length of the CDR3 is 15 residues. CDR3 nucleotide sequence: TGCAGTGCTCAGCCCCTTAGCGGGAGGGGGTACGAGCAGTACTTC. Translation: CSAQPLSGRGYEQYF.

This clonotype has just a few counts. V usage is TRBV13 and J usage is TRBJ1-5, with D tentatively TRBD1 (5 bases). This CDR3 is built from 15 residues. Germline CDR1 PRHDT, CDR2 FYEKMQ (reference sequence). Trimming stripped 4 bases from V and 7 bases from J, with 17 bases between. CDR3 in DNA: TGTGCCAGCAGCTCTAGTAGCAGGGTCGGGCAGCCCCAGCATTTT. Translation gives CASSSSSRVGQPQHF.

This clonotype was seen repeatedly, ten times or more. This chain connects TRBV7-9 to TRBJ2-4, with 7 bases that match TRBD1. J lost 4 bases, V lost 5 bases, and 2 bases had no gene match. Germline-derived CDR1 and CDR2 are SEHNR and FQNEAQ (reference sequence). CDR3 length: 13 residues. The CDR3 DNA reads as TGTGCCAGCAGCGGGACAGTAAAAAACATTCAGTACTTC. Translating gives CASSGTVKNIQYF. The entire variable domain, with the rest obtained from reference TRBV7-9 and TRBJ2-4, is as follows: DTGVSQNPRHKITKRGQNVTFRCDPISEHNRLYWYRQTLGQGPEFLTYFQNEAQLEKSRLLSDRFSAERPKGSFSTLEIQRTEQGDSAMYLCASSGTVKNIQYFGAGTRLSVL.

This clonotype was observed at least ten times. The chain recombines TRBV7-2 with TRBJ1-2; D is possibly TRBD1 (5 bases). Germline CDR1 is SGHTA and CDR2 is FQGNSA. This CDR3 contains 14 residues. With 1 base removed from V and 9 bases from J, the gap between germline ends came to 15 bases. The CDR3 bases are TGTGCCAGCAGCTTAGGTGCTAGGGGTCCGCGCTACACCTTC. It codes for CASSLGARGPRYTF.

There are a few counts of this clonotype. Relative to the germline gene, one junction end is altered; a read error may explain this. V gene TRBV6-1 combines with J gene TRBJ1-2; D possibly corresponds to TRBD1 (6 bases). The CDR3 extends over 13 amino acids. CDR1 MNHNS and CDR2 SASEGT come from the germline V gene. The CDR3 here is CTSRPTGYYGYTF. DNA for the CDR3: TGTACCAGCAGGCCCACAGGGTACTATGGCTACACCTTC.

This clonotype was seen ten or more times. CDR3 sequence (DNA): TGTGCCAGCAGTGATCGGGGGCTAGGTTACGAGCAGTACTTC. Amino acid sequence: CASSDRGLGYEQYF. V usage is TRBV2 and J usage is TRBJ2-7, with D tentatively TRBD1 or TRBD2 (6 bases each). With 3 bases removed from V and 4 bases from J, the gap between germline ends came to 13 bases. CDR3 size: 14 residues. The germline V gene encodes CDR1 SNHLY and CDR2 FYNNEI.

Concerning this clonotype: No conserved phenylalanine or tryptophan is present at the end of the CDR3, so a read error is the likely explanation. The limits of the CDR3 on the DNA are not certain, so only TCRdb's listed CDR3 is given. The chain recombines TRBV29-1 with TRBJ2-7; the table gives TRBD1 as D, unverified against the DNA. The CDR3 region is 14 residues in length, termini included. The germline gives CDR1 SQVTM, CDR2 ANQGSEA. The CDR3 region is CSVGVGQGAYEQYL.

This clonotype was detected once. Just one base apart from a much larger clone, this may be a read error. The genes are TRBV11-1 and TRBJ1-2; weak D call: TRBD1 (5 bases). Germline values: CDR1 SGHAT, CDR2 FQDESV (reference sequence). Trimming removed 2 bases at V and 6 bases at J, with 16 bases between. The CDR3 sequence is 15 residues long. CDR3 in DNA: TGTGCCAGCAGCTTATTTGGGAGTTGGGACCATGGCTACACCTTC. This translates into CASSLFGSWDHGYTF.

The sample holds one count of this clonotype. A junction boundary mismatches the germline segment, possibly from a read error. V usage is TRBV15 and J usage is TRBJ2-2; TRBD2 matches at 7 bases. The V gene's germline CDR1 is LNHNV and CDR2 YYDKDF (reference sequence). This CDR3 region has 19 residues. This CDR3 reads CATSRSPVWRESNTGELFF. For the CDR3, the DNA is TGCGCCACCAGCCGGAGCCCTGTCTGGCGGGAGTCGAACACCGGGGAGCTGTTTTTT. The variable domain in full, with the rest retrieved from reference TRBV15 and TRBJ2-2, is DAMVIQNPRYQVTQFGKPVTLSCSQTLNHNVMYWYQQKSSQAPKLLFHYYDKDFNNEADTPDNFQSRRPNTSFCFLDIRSPGLGDTAMYLCATSRSPVWRESNTGELFFGEGSRLTVL.

For this clonotype: Possible read error: a much larger clone is one base away. The rearrangement joins TRBV7-2 to TRBJ2-1, with TRBD2 identical over 10 bases. Germline V lookup: CDR1 SGHTA, CDR2 FQGNSA. The CDR3 spans 15 residues. DNA for the CDR3: TGTGCCAACAGCTTATCGCTAGCGGGAGCGCAAGAGCAGTTCTTC. Protein product: CANSLSLAGAQEQFF.

The rearrangement joins TRBV5-6 to TRBJ2-5; D not resolved. This CDR3 region has 14 residues. The V end lost 5 bases, the J end lost 2 bases, and 13 bases lay between the germline ends. The germline gives CDR1 SGHDT, CDR2 YYEEEE. In DNA form, the CDR3 reads TGTGCCAGCAGTCCTCGAATGGGACAAGAGACCCAGTACTTC. It specifies CASSPRMGQETQYF.

This clonotype was detected only once. The chain has TRBV2 and TRBJ1-5; D possibly corresponds to TRBD1 (6 bases). This CDR3 is built from 13 residues. The V gene lost 6 bases and the J gene lost 5 bases, with 11 bases spanning the gap. Germline V lookup: CDR1 SNHLY, CDR2 FYNNEI. The CDR3 is CASRRQVDQPQHF. As DNA, the CDR3 is TGTGCCAGCAGGAGACAGGTAGATCAGCCCCAGCATTTT.

This clonotype showed up many times. The chain has TRBV11-2 and TRBJ2-7; D might be TRBD2 (7 bases). Germline V gives CDR1 SGHAT, CDR2 FQNNGV. The CDR3 is made up of 13 amino acids. V lost 5 bases, J lost 8 bases, and 16 bases lay in between. The CDR3 sequence is CASSERPGGKQYF. The CDR3 nucleotides read TGTGCCAGCAGCGAACGCCCGGGGGGCAAGCAGTACTTC. Full variable domain (remainder filled in from reference TRBV11-2 and TRBJ2-7): EAGVAQSPRYKIIEKRQSVAFWCNPISGHATLYWYQQILGQGPKLLIQFQNNGVVDDSQLPKDRFSAERLKGVDSTLKIQPAKLEDSAVYLCASSERPGGKQYFGPGTRLTVT.

In this sample, this clonotype turned up a few times. This sequence joins TRBV4-1 and TRBJ2-1; 10 bases agree with TRBD1. V was clipped by 3 bases and J by 8 bases; unmatched bases: 7. Germline CDR1 is MGHRA and CDR2 is YSYEKL. The CDR3 has 15 amino acids. The CDR3 spells CASSHPTGGRDEQFF. In DNA form, the CDR3 reads TGCGCCAGCAGCCACCCGACAGGGGGCAGGGATGAGCAGTTCTTC.

In its sample, this clonotype was seen a few times. The chain uses TRBV12-3 or TRBV12-4 and TRBJ2-6; no definite D call. V was trimmed by 6 bases and J by 5 bases, leaving 17 bases between them. The CDR3 has 16 amino acids. This CDR3 is CASRIGPALRANVLTF. DNA of the CDR3: TGTGCCAGCAGAATAGGACCGGCGCTTAGGGCCAACGTCCTGACTTTC.

In its sample, this clonotype was seen many times. The V and J genes are TRBV2 and TRBJ1-2, with D possibly being TRBD1 (6 bases). Trimming removed 6 bases at V and 7 bases at J, with 24 bases between. CDR1 is SNHLY and CDR2 is FYNNEI in the germline V gene. The CDR3 has 16 residues. CDR3 DNA sequence: TGTGCCAGCAGAATGGGGACAACCCTCGGGGGCCGTGGCTACACCTTC. As protein: CASRMGTTLGGRGYTF.

This clonotype has ten or more counts. This chain links TRBV20-1 with TRBJ2-3; 8 bases agree with TRBD1. J was trimmed by 1 base and V by 1 base; bases with no gene match: 4. CDR1 DFQATT and CDR2 SNEGSKA come from the germline V gene (reference sequence). There are 15 residues in the CDR3. The CDR3 reads CSARGDRGRTDTQYF. The CDR3 DNA reads TGCAGTGCTAGAGGAGACAGGGGCCGCACAGATACGCAGTATTTT.

As regards this clonotype: Being one base from a much bigger clone, this may be a read error. The V gene is TRBV20-1, the J gene TRBJ2-7; D is tentatively TRBD1 or TRBD2 (5 bases each). The CDR3 is made up of 14 amino acids. Germline assignment: CDR1 DFQATT and CDR2 SNEGSKA (reference sequence). V lost 5 bases to trimming and J lost 6 bases, with 20 bases between them. In DNA form, the CDR3 reads TGCAGTGCTGCGAGAGGGACGTCGCTTTTCGAGCAGTACTTC. The encoded protein is CSAARGTSLFEQYF.

Concerning this clonotype itself: Given a much more abundant clone one base away, this may be a read error. Since no conserved phenylalanine or tryptophan closes the CDR3, a read error is the likely cause. This chain uses TRBV20-1 with TRBJ2-7, with D possibly matching TRBD1 (5 bases). Between the trimmed V and J ends, which lost 0 bases and 6 bases, there was a span of 12 bases. This CDR3 has 13 residues. Germline lookup yields CDR1 DFQATT and CDR2 SNEGSKA (reference sequence). CDR3 sequence (DNA): TGCAGTGCTAGAGACAGGGCCACGGGCGAGCAGTACCTC. Its protein is CSARDRATGEQYL.

The J gene is TRBJ2-6, the V gene TRBV2; D is uncertain. Trimming left V 7 bases short and J 0 bases short, with 7 bases between. Germline-derived CDR1 and CDR2 are SNHLY and FYNNEI. This CDR3 spans 14 amino acids. In nucleotides, the CDR3 is TGTGCCAGCACGGGCACCTCTGGGGCCAACGTCCTGACTTTC. Translating gives CASTGTSGANVLTF. The full variable domain, completed using reference TRBV2 and TRBJ2-6, is EPEVTQTPSHQVTQMGQEVILRCVPISNHLYFYWYRQILGQKVEFLVSFYNNEISEKSEIFDDQFSVERPDGSNFTLKIRSTKLEDSAMYFCASTGTSGANVLTFGAGSRLTVL.

Concerning this clonotype itself: A much larger clone sits a single nucleotide away, making a read error possible. The V and J genes are TRBV25-1 and TRBJ2-7; no reliable D call. The CDR3 is 13 residues long. The germline CDR1 and CDR2 sequences are MGHDK and SYGVNS. This CDR3 is CASSYSSRYEQHF. The DNA of the CDR3 is TGTGCCAGCAGTTACAGTAGCCGCTACGAGCAGCACTTC.

This clonotype was detected many times. The chain has TRBV20-1 and TRBJ1-1; possible D gene TRBD1, 6 bases. Deletions cut 4 bases from V and 0 bases from J, with 15 bases between. Germline CDR1 is DFQATT and CDR2 is SNEGSKA (reference sequence). The CDR3 extends over 15 amino acids. The CDR3 DNA reads as TGCAGTGCTAACCCGACAGGTTTGATGAACACTGAAGCTTTCTTT. This encodes CSANPTGLMNTEAFF.

Remarks on this clonotype: A much larger clone lies a single base off, so this may be a read error. The chain joins TRBV2 to TRBJ2-7; D is possibly TRBD1 (6 bases). The CDR3 loop spans 14 amino acids. Germline V gene data show CDR1 as SNHLY and CDR2 as FYNNEI. As DNA, the CDR3 is TGTGCCTGCAGTTTAGGGGGTGGAGTCTACGAGCAGTACTTC. It yields the protein CACSLGGGVYEQYF.

The table lists this clonotype with many counts. J is TRBJ1-1 and V is TRBV20-1; D is perhaps TRBD1 (6 bases). The CDR3 extends over 15 amino acids. V was cut by 4 bases and J by 2 bases, with 17 bases left in between. Germline CDR1 reads DFQATT; CDR2 reads SNEGSKA (reference sequence). Here the CDR3 reads CSATGGTGRNTEAFF. The CDR3, as DNA: TGCAGTGCTACCGGGGGAACAGGGAGAAACACTGAAGCTTTCTTT.

There are many counts of this clonotype. The V call is TRBV29-1, the J call TRBJ2-5, with D maybe TRBD2 (5 bases). The V gene's germline CDR1 is SQVTM and CDR2 ANQGSEA. V was clipped by 7 bases and J by 1 base, with 16 bases between them. The CDR3 consists of 14 residues. The CDR3 DNA sequence: TGCAGCGCGCTTTTAGACCTAGCCCAAGAGACCCAGTACTTC. This gives the protein CSALLDLAQETQYF.

The chain has TRBV15 and TRBJ2-5; 7 positions match TRBD2. This CDR3 spans 15 amino acids. Trimming took 0 bases from V and 2 from J; bases not matched to a gene: 3. Per germline, CDR1 LNHNV and CDR2 YYDKDF (reference sequence). The CDR3 nucleotides read TGTGCCACCAGCAGAGATCGGGGGGAGCAAGAGACCCAGTACTTC. Protein: CATSRDRGEQETQYF.